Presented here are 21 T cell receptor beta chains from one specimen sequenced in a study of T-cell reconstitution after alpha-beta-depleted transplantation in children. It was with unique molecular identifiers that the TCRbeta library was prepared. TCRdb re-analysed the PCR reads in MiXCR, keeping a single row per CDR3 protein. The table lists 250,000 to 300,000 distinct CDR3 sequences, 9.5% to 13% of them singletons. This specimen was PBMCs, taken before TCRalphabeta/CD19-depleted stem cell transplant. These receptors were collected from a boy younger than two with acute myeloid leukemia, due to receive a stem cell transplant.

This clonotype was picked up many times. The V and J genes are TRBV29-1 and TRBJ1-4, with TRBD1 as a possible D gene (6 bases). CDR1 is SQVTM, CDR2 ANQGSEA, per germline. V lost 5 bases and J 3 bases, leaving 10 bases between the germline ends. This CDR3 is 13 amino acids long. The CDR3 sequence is CSVQGKANEKLFF. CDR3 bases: TGCAGCGTTCAGGGGAAGGCTAATGAAAAACTGTTTTTT. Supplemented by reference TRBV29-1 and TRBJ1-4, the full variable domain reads SAVISQKPSRDICQRGTSLTIQCQVDSQVTMMFWYRQQPGQSLTLIATANQGSEATYESGFVIDKFPISRPNLTFSTLTVSNMSPEDSSIYLCSVQGKANEKLFFGSGTQLSVL.

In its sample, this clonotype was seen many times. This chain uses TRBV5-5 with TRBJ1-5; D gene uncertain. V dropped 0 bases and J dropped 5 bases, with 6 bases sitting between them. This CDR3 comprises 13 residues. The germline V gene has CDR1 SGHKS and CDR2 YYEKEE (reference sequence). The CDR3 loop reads CASSLVVYQPQHF. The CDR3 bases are TGTGCCAGCAGCTTGGTGGTTTATCAGCCCCAGCATTTT.

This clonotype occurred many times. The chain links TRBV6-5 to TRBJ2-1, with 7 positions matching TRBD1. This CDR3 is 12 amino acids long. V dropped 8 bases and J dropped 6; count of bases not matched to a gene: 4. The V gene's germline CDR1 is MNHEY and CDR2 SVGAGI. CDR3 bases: TGTGCCAGCCACACAGGGGCCAATGAGCAGTTCTTC. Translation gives CASHTGANEQFF.

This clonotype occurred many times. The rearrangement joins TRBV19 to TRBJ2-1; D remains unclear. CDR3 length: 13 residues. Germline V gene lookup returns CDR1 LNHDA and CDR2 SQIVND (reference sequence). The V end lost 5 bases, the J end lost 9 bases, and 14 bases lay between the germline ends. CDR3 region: CASSPRSVFEQFF. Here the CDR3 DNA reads TGTGCCAGTAGTCCCCGTTCGGTATTTGAGCAGTTCTTC.

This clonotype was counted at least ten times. The CDR3 protein is CASSLRHADEQYF. CDR3 nucleotide sequence: TGTGCCAGCAGCTTACGGCATGCCGACGAGCAGTACTTC. The J gene is TRBJ2-7, the V gene TRBV7-3; D is unclear. The ends were cut back, 2 bases at V and 5 bases at J, with 10 bases in the middle. Looked up from germline, CDR1 is SGHTA and CDR2 is FQGTGA. The CDR3 runs 13 residues.

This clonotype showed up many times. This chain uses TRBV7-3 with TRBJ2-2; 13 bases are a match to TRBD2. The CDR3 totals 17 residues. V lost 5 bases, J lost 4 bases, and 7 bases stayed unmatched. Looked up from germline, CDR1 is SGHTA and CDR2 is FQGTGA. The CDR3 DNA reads TGTGCCAGCAGCCGCACTAGCGGGGGGGCGGGCACCGGGGAGCTGTTTTTT. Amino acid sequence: CASSRTSGGAGTGELFF.

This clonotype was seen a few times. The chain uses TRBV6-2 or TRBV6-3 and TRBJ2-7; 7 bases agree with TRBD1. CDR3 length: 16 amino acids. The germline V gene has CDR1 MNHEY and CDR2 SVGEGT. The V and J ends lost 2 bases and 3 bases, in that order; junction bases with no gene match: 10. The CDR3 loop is CASSYGEDRAHYEQYF. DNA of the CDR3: TGTGCCAGCAGTTACGGGGAAGACAGGGCCCACTACGAGCAGTACTTC.

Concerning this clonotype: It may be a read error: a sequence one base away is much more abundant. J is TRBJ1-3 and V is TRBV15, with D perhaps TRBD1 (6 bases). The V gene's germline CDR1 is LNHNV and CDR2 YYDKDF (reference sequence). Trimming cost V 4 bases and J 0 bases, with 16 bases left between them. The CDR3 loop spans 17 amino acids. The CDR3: CATSTVGTLRSGNTIYF. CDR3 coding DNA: TGTGCCACCAGCACAGTCGGGACACTTCGCTCTGGAAACACCATATATTTT.

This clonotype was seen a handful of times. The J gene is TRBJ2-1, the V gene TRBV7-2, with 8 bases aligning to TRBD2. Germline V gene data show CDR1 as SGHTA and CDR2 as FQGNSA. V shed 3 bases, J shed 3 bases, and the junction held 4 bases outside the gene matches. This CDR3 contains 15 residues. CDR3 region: CASSLPGLVYNEQFF. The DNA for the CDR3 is TGTGCCAGCAGCTTGCCGGGACTAGTCTACAATGAGCAGTTCTTC. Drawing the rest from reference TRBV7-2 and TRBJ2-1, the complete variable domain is GAGVSQSPSNKVTEKGKDVELRCDPISGHTALYWYRQSLGQGLEFLIYFQGNSAPDKSGLPSDRFSAERTGGSVSTLTIQRTQQEDSAVYLCASSLPGLVYNEQFFGPGTRLTVL.

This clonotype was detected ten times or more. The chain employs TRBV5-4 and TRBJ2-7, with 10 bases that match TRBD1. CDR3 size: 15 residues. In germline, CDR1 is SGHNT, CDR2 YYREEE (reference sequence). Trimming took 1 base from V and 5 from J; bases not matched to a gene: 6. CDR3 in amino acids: CASSLSGTGAHEQYF. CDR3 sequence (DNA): TGTGCCAGCAGCTTGTCCGGGACAGGGGCCCACGAGCAGTACTTC.

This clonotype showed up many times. This CDR3 is CASSLRQGASNYEQYF. DNA for the CDR3: TGCGCCAGCAGCTTGAGGCAGGGGGCTTCGAACTACGAGCAGTACTTC. The chain uses TRBV5-1 and TRBJ2-7; 8 nucleotides agree with TRBD1. Germline-derived CDR1 and CDR2 are SGHRS and YFSETQ. The CDR3 has 16 residues. The junction had 9 bases not matched to a gene; V was cut back by 1 base and J by 3 bases.

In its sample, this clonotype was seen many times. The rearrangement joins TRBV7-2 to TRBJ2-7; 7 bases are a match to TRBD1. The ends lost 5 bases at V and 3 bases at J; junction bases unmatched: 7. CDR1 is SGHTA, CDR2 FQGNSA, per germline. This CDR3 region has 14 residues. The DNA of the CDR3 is TGTGCCAGCAGCGCCCTAGGGGGCCACTACGAGCAGTACTTC. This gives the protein CASSALGGHYEQYF.

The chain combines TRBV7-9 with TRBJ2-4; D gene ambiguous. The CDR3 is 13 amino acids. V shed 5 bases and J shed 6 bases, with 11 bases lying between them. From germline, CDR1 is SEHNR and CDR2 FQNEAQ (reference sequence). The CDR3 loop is CASSDGLGNIQYF. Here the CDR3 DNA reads TGTGCCAGCAGCGACGGGCTAGGAAACATTCAGTACTTC.

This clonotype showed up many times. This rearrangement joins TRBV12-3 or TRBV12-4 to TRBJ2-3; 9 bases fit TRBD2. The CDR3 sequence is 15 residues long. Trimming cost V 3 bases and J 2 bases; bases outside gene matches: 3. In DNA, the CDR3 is TGTGCCAGCAGTTTGGTAGCGGGGGCCACAGATACGCAGTATTTT. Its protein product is CASSLVAGATDTQYF.

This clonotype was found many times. Written as DNA, the CDR3 is TGTGCCAGCAGGCTAGCGGGGGGCCAGAGCTCCTACAATGAGCAGTTCTTC. It specifies CASRLAGGQSSYNEQFF. This chain uses TRBV6-2 or TRBV6-3 with TRBJ2-1, with TRBD2 matching over 11 bases. This CDR3 spans 17 amino acids. The germline V gene has CDR1 MNHEY and CDR2 SVGEGT. With V trimmed by 6 bases and J by 0 bases, 7 bases remained unmatched.

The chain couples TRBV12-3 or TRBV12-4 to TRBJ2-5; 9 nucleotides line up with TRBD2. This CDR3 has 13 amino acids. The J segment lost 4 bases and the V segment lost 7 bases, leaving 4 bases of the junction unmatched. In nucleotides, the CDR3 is TGTGCCAGCACCATTAGCGGGGGAGAGACCCAGTACTTC. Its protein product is CASTISGGETQYF.

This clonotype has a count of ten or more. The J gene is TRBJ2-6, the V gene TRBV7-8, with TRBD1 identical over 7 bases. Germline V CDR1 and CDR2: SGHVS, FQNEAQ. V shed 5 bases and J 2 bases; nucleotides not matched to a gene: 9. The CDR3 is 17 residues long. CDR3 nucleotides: TGTGCCAGCAGCCCAAGAGAAGACAGGGCTGGGGCCAACGTCCTGACTTTC. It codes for CASSPREDRAGANVLTF.

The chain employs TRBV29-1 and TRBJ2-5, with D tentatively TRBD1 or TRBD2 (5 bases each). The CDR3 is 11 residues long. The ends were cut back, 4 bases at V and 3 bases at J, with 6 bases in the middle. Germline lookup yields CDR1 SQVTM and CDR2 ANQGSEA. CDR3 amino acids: CSVVGEETQYF. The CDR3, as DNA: TGCAGCGTTGTGGGGGAAGAGACCCAGTACTTC.

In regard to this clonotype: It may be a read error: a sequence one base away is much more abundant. CDR3 in amino acids: CASSFRDGVEAFF. In nucleotides, the CDR3 is TGTGCCAGCAGCTTCCGGGACGGGGTTGAAGCTTTCTTT. The V gene is TRBV5-6, the J gene TRBJ1-1; maybe TRBD1 (5 bases). There are 13 residues in the CDR3. Trimming cost V 2 bases and J 7 bases, with 12 bases left between them. The germline V gene has CDR1 SGHDT and CDR2 YYEEEE.

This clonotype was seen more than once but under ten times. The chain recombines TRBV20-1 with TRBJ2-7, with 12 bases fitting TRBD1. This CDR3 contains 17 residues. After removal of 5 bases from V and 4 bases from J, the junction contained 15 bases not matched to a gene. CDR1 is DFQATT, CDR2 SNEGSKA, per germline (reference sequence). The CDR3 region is CSASGTGGNWERYEQYF. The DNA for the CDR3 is TGCAGTGCTTCCGGGACAGGGGGCAATTGGGAGAGGTACGAGCAGTACTTC.

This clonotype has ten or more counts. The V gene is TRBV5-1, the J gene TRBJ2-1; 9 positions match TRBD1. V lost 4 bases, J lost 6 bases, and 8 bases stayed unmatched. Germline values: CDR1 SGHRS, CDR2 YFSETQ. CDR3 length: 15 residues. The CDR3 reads CASSPHRGQVNEQFF. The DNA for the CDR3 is TGCGCCAGCAGCCCACACAGGGGGCAGGTCAATGAGCAGTTCTTC.